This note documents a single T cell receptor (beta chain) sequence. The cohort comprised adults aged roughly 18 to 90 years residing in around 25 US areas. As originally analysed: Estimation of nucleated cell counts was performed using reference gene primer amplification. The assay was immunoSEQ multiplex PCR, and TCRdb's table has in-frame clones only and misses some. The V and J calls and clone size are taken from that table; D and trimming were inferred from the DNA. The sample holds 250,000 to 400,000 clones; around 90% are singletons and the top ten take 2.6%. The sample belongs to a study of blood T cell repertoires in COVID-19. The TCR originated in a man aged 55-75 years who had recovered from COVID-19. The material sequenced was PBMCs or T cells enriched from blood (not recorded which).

The CDR3 is CASSFSGRSGELFF. CDR3 bases: TGTGCCAGCAGCTTTAGCGGGAGATCCGGGGAGCTGTTTTTT. The genes are TRBV5-4 and TRBJ2-2, with TRBD2 matching over 9 bases. There are 14 residues in the CDR3. V dropped 2 bases and J dropped 6; count of bases not matched to a gene: 2. Germline V gives CDR1 SGHNT, CDR2 YYREEE (reference sequence).